The 15 T cell receptor beta chains listed next were all sequenced from one sample in a study of T-cell reconstitution after alpha-beta-depleted transplantation in children. TCRbeta library preparation incorporated unique molecular identifiers. TCRdb independently ran MiXCR on the PCR reads; one entry per CDR3 protein. In the table there are about 260,000 distinct CDR3 sequences, approximately 8% of which are singletons. Here the sequenced sample was PBMCs, mostly from graft donor cells, taken 180 days after TCRalphabeta/CD19-depleted stem cell transplant. Receptors were obtained from a male patient aged 5 to 17 who had a stem cell transplant for acute lymphoblastic leukemia, so the T cells may come from the graft donor.

This clonotype was recorded many times. The chain is built from TRBV4-1 and TRBJ2-3, with TRBD1 identical over 10 bases. J gave up 4 bases and V 3 bases, and 13 bases lay outside the gene matches. This CDR3 region has 18 residues. Germline V CDR1 and CDR2: MGHRA, YSYEKL. The DNA for the CDR3 is TGCGCCAGCAGCCACCGACAGGGGGCATCTGGTGACGCAGATACGCAGTATTTT. Translation gives CASSHRQGASGDADTQYF.

This clonotype was observed many times. The chain has TRBV20-1 and TRBJ2-5; D is perhaps TRBD1 (5 bases). Germline V gene lookup returns CDR1 DFQATT and CDR2 SNEGSKA (reference sequence). Trimming left V 3 bases short and J 4 bases short, with 15 bases between. The CDR3 extends over 14 amino acids. The CDR3 coding sequence is TGCAGTGCTAGGAAGCAGGGTTTCGGAGAGACCCAGTACTTC. Translated, it gives CSARKQGFGETQYF.

This clonotype has ten or more counts. The J gene is TRBJ2-3, the V gene TRBV20-1, with D possibly being TRBD1 or TRBD2 (5 bases each). The CDR3 is 13 amino acids. V gave up 5 bases and J gave up 2 bases, with 11 bases separating them. CDR1 is DFQATT and CDR2 is SNEGSKA in the germline V gene (reference sequence). CDR3 bases: TGCAGTGCTTTCAGGGACGACACAGATACGCAGTATTTT. This codes for CSAFRDDTDTQYF.

This clonotype has a count of ten or more. The chain employs TRBV27 and TRBJ2-1; no reliable D call. Germline V gene sequence: CDR1 MNHEY, CDR2 SMNVEV (reference sequence). Trimming removed 5 bases from V and 7 bases from J, with 9 bases in between. CDR3 length: 12 residues. CDR3 DNA: TGTGCCAGCAGTCTGTCGAGGAATGAGCAGTTCTTC. It specifies CASSLSRNEQFF.

With regard to this clonotype: A much larger clone differs by one base, so this may be a read error. The gene calls are TRBV20-1 and TRBJ1-5; D ambiguous. Germline lookup yields CDR1 DFQATT and CDR2 SNEGSKA (reference sequence). V lost 3 bases to trimming and J lost 3 bases, with 12 bases between them. This CDR3 has 14 amino acids. The CDR3 nucleotides read TGCAGTGCTAGTGACGGTGATACCAATCAGCCCCAGCATTTT. It yields the protein CSASDGDTNQPQHF.

This clonotype came up many times. J is TRBJ2-4 and V is TRBV7-9, with a weak D call TRBD1 (5 bases). This CDR3 contains 15 residues. Looked up from germline, CDR1 is SEHNR and CDR2 is FQNEAQ (reference sequence). The V and J ends lost 3 bases and 3 bases respectively, with 12 bases between them. The CDR3 protein is CASSFTQGGKNIQYF. The CDR3 DNA reads TGTGCCAGCAGCTTTACGCAGGGTGGCAAAAACATTCAGTACTTC.

The rearrangement uses TRBV10-3 and TRBJ2-2; possible D gene TRBD1, 5 bases. The germline CDR1 and CDR2 sequences are ENHRY and SYGVKD. Trimming took off 2 bases at V and 0 bases at J, with 10 bases between the two ends. CDR3 length: 16 residues. CDR3: CAISEGPGPNTGELFF. As DNA, the CDR3 is TGTGCCATCAGTGAGGGGCCAGGGCCGAACACCGGGGAGCTGTTTTTT.

This clonotype came up many times. The rearrangement joins TRBV28 to TRBJ1-6; TRBD1 matches at 9 bases. Germline assignment: CDR1 MDHEN and CDR2 SYDVKM. Trimming removed 6 bases from V and 3 bases from J; junction bases left unmatched: 12. The CDR3 contains 18 residues. In nucleotides, the CDR3 is TGTGCCAGCAGATATTTGTGGGGACAGGGAAACTATAATTCACCCCTCCACTTT. It translates to CASRYLWGQGNYNSPLHF.

This clonotype was observed at least ten times. This chain joins TRBV20-1 and TRBJ2-7; D call uncertain. Between the trimmed V and J ends, which lost 2 bases and 4 bases, there was a span of 6 bases. There are 11 residues in the CDR3. From germline, CDR1 is DFQATT and CDR2 SNEGSKA (reference sequence). The DNA of the CDR3 is TGCAGTGCTAGAAGGAGTTACGAGCAGTACTTC. Encoded protein: CSARRSYEQYF.

At least ten counts were recorded for this clonotype. The chain carries TRBV6-1 and TRBJ1-1; D might be TRBD1 (5 bases). The germline V gene encodes CDR1 MNHNS and CDR2 SASEGT. The CDR3 loop spans 14 amino acids. Between the trimmed V and J ends, which lost 7 bases and 4 bases, there was a span of 16 bases. The CDR3 here is CASTRSGVATEAFF. DNA for the CDR3: TGTGCCAGCACTCGGTCGGGGGTTGCCACTGAAGCTTTCTTT.

This clonotype was seen ten or more times. The V gene is TRBV19, the J gene TRBJ2-3; 9 bases are shared with TRBD2. The V gene's germline CDR1 is LNHDA and CDR2 SQIVND (reference sequence). V shed 8 bases and J 2 bases; nucleotides not matched to a gene: 8. The CDR3 is 15 amino acids. For the CDR3, the DNA is TGTGCCAGTCGCGGGAGGGCCGGGTCCACAGATACGCAGTATTTT. Encoded protein: CASRGRAGSTDTQYF.

This clonotype was counted a few times. This chain connects TRBV6-2 or TRBV6-3 to TRBJ2-7; 12 nucleotides agree with TRBD2. Losses at the gene ends were 8 bases for V and 4 bases for J; bases not matched to a gene: 3. The CDR3 covers 13 residues. Per the germline V gene, CDR1 is MNHEY and CDR2 is SVGEGT. The CDR3, as DNA: TGTGCCAGCGGACTAGCGGGGACTTACGAGCAGTACTTC. Translation gives CASGLAGTYEQYF.

This clonotype was observed a few times. The chain couples TRBV4-1 to TRBJ2-7; TRBD2 matches 14 bases. CDR3 length equals 21 residues. Unmatched junction bases numbered 16, after V lost 0 bases and J lost 3 bases. CDR1 is MGHRA, CDR2 YSYEKL, per germline. The CDR3 nucleotides are TGCGCCAGCAGCCAAGATAGGGGAGGACTAGCGGGAGGAGGGTTGAGCTACGAGCAGTACTTC. It codes for CASSQDRGGLAGGGLSYEQYF.

This clonotype appeared many times. A junction end diverges from the germline sequence, so it may reflect a read error. This rearrangement joins TRBV12-3 or TRBV12-4 to TRBJ2-5; D call uncertain. The CDR3 is 14 residues long. CDR3 DNA: TGTGCCAGCAGTGGTGGACCAGGCCAAGGGACCCAGTACTTC. Its protein is CASSGGPGQGTQYF.

The sample holds many counts of this clonotype. This chain connects TRBV4-3 to TRBJ2-4; D gene ambiguous. This CDR3 region has 14 residues. Trimming shortened V by 0 bases and J by 3 bases, and 6 bases separated the two germline ends. Germline-derived CDR1 and CDR2 are LGHNA and YSLEER. CDR3 DNA sequence: TGCGCCAGCAGCCAAGAAATGGGCAAAAACATTCAGTACTTC. Amino acid sequence: CASSQEMGKNIQYF.